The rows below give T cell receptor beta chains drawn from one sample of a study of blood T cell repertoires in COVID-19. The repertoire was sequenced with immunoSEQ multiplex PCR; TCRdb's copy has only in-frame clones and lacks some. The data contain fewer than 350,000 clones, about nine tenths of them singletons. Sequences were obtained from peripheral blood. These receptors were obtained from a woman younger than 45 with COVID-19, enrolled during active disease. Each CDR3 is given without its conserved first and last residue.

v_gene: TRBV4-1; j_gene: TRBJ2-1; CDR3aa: ASSQRTGQGLHEQF
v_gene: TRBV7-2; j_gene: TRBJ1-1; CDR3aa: ASSYGTFHTEAF
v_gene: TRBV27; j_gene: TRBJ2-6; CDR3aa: ASSDRVGTGANVLT
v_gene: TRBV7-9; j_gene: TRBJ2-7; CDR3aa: ASSPGLAGGDEQY
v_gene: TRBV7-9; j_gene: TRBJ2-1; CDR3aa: ASSLRSGLYNEQF
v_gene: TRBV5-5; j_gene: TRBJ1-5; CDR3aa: ASSPGDSSNQPQH
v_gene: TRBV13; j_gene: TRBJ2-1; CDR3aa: ASSSSGTGREQF
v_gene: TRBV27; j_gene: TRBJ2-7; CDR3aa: ARPRQADSEQY
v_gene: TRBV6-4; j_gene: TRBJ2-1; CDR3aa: ASSDRLYNEQF
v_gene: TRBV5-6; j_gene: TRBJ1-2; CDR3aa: ASSFWTGGESK
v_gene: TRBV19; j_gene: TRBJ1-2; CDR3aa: ASSKTLTKNYGYT
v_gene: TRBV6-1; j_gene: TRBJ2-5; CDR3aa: ASSEVGGGEQETQY
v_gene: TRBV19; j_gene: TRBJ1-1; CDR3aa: ASSRLGTRTEAF